Each of the 11 T cell receptor beta chains below was sequenced from the same sample in a study of blood T cell repertoires in COVID-19 (dated by TCRdb to the early 2020s). Library preparation employed the immunoSEQ multiplex PCR assay. TCRdb's version of the immuneACCESS table is confined to in-frame rearrangements and falls short of the full clone set. An unresolved V gene accounts for under half of the shortfall where checked; the remainder is of unknown origin. The sample includes around 64,000 clones, with about nine tenths observed a single time. Of the sample, around 5% is held by the ten largest clones. The material sequenced was peripheral blood. The receptors originated from a man aged 50 to 60 with active COVID-19.

J is TRBJ2-7 and V is TRBV5-4; 11 bases fit TRBD2. The CDR3 is 16 amino acids. The germline gives CDR1 SGHNT, CDR2 YYREEE (reference sequence). V was clipped by 4 bases and J by 2 bases; unmatched bases: 8. The DNA for the CDR3 is TGTGCCAGCAGCCCGGCCGGGACTAGCGGAGCCTACGAGCAGTACTTC. It specifies CASSPAGTSGAYEQYF.

The rearrangement joins TRBV6-1 to TRBJ2-3; TRBD1 aligns across 7 bases. CDR1 is MNHNS, CDR2 SASEGT, per germline. CDR3 length equals 16 residues. With V trimmed by 4 bases and J by 6 bases, 13 bases remained unmatched. CDR3 region: CASSATQGTGADTQYF. The CDR3 DNA reads TGTGCCAGCAGTGCCACACAGGGGACGGGTGCGGATACGCAGTATTTT.

J is TRBJ2-1 and V is TRBV4-2; D may be TRBD2 (6 bases). The CDR3 covers 14 residues. Trimming pared 3 bases from V and 4 bases from J, leaving 10 bases between. Germline CDR1 and CDR2: LGHNA and YNFKEQ. Here the CDR3 DNA reads TGTGCCAGCAGCCAGGGACGGGAGTACAATGAGCAGTTCTTC. Translating it yields CASSQGREYNEQFF.

The rearrangement joins TRBV6-6 to TRBJ1-4, with a possible D match to TRBD1 (5 bases). The V gene lost 7 bases and the J gene lost 6 bases, with 12 bases spanning the gap. The CDR3 covers 13 residues. The germline V gene has CDR1 MNHNY and CDR2 SVGAGI (reference sequence). CDR3: CASTPGFYEKLFF. The CDR3 nucleotides read TGTGCCAGCACCCCAGGGTTTTATGAAAAACTGTTTTTT.

V is TRBV11-2 and J is TRBJ2-1; 10 nucleotides line up with TRBD2. The V gene end was trimmed by 3 bases and the J gene end by 6 bases; junction bases not matched to a gene: 5. Per germline, CDR1 SGHAT and CDR2 FQNNGV. The length of the CDR3 is 15 residues. The CDR3 sequence: CASSFPSGSGNEQFF. The DNA of the CDR3 is TGTGCCAGCAGCTTTCCTAGCGGGAGCGGCAATGAGCAGTTCTTC.

The chain joins TRBV29-1 to TRBJ1-2; a weak D match, TRBD1 (5 bases). The ends were cut back, 4 bases at V and 3 bases at J, with 15 bases in the middle. This CDR3 spans 14 amino acids. The germline V gene has CDR1 SQVTM and CDR2 ANQGSEA. The CDR3 here is CSVANRGVDYGYTF. Here the CDR3 DNA reads TGCAGCGTTGCAAATAGGGGCGTCGACTATGGCTACACCTTC.

Only a few counts were recorded for this clone. The chain combines TRBV28 with TRBJ2-7, with 7 bases lining up with TRBD1. Per germline, CDR1 MDHEN and CDR2 SYDVKM. After removal of 3 bases from V and 5 bases from J, the junction contained 7 bases not matched to a gene. The CDR3 consists of 14 residues. The CDR3 loop reads CASSFQGGRDEQYF. The CDR3 nucleotides are TGTGCCAGCAGTTTTCAAGGGGGCAGGGACGAGCAGTACTTC.

This clone has only one observation. The CDR3 spells CASQVGSTGELFF. The DNA of the CDR3 is TGTGCCAGCCAGGTTGGAAGCACCGGGGAGCTGTTTTTT. This rearrangement joins TRBV5-6 to TRBJ2-2; D call uncertain. V lost 7 bases and J 4 bases, leaving 11 bases between the germline ends. The CDR3 is 13 residues long. Germline loops: CDR1 SGHDT, CDR2 YYEEEE.

V is TRBV7-2 and J is TRBJ1-3; 10 nucleotides align to TRBD1. In germline, CDR1 is SGHTA, CDR2 FQGNSA. Trimming at V came to 5 bases and at J to 3 bases, leaving 4 bases not matched to a gene. The CDR3 totals 15 residues. CDR3 loop: CASSPGQGGGNTIYF. CDR3 in DNA: TGTGCCAGCAGCCCAGGACAGGGGGGTGGAAACACCATATATTTT.

In this sample, this clone turned up once. The V gene is TRBV4-3, the J gene TRBJ1-1; D is unresolved. The CDR3 has 15 amino acids. Trimming took 0 bases from V and 0 from J, leaving 8 bases between them. Germline V gives CDR1 LGHNA, CDR2 YSLEER. In DNA, the CDR3 is TGCGCCAGCAGCCAAGATCCCACGGTGAACACTGAAGCTTTCTTT. This translates into CASSQDPTVNTEAFF.

J is TRBJ2-3 and V is TRBV15, with 11 bases identical to TRBD2. This CDR3 has 17 amino acids. The germline V gene has CDR1 LNHNV and CDR2 YYDKDF (reference sequence). V lost 8 bases to trimming and J lost 2 bases; unmatched junction nucleotides: 12. This CDR3 is CATAEGVGLADTDTQYF. In DNA, the CDR3 is TGTGCCACCGCGGAGGGCGTGGGACTAGCGGACACAGATACGCAGTATTTT.